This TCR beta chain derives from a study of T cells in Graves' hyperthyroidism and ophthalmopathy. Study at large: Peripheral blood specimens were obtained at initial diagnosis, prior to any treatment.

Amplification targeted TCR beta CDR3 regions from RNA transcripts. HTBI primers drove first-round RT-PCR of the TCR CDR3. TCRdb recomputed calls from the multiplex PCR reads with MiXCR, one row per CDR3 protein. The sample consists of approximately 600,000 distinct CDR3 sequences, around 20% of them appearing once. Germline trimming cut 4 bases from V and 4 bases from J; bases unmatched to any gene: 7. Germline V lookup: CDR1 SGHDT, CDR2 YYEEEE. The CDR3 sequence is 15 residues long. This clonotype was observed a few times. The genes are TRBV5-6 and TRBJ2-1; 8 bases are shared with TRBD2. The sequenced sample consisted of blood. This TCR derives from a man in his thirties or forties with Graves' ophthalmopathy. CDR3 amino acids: CASSEGLAIYNEQFF. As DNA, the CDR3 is TGTGCCAGCAGCGAAGGACTAGCAATTTACAATGAGCAGTTCTTC.